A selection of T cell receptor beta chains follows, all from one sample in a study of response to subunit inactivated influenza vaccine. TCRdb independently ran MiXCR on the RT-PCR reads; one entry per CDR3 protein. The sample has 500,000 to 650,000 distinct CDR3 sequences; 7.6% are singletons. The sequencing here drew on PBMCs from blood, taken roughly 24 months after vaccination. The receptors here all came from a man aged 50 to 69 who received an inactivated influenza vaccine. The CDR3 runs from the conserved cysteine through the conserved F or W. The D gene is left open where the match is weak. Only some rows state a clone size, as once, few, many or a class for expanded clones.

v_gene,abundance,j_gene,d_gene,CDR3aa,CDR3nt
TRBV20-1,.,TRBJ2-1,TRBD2,CSARVLAANEQFF,TGCAGTGCTAGGGTACTAGCGGCCAATGAGCAGTTCTTC
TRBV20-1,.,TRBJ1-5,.,CSARGGGQQKEAQHF,TGCAGTGCTAGAGGCGGAGGACAGCAGAAGGAGGCCCAGCATTTT
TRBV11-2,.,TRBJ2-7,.,CASSFGENYEQYF,TGTGCCAGCAGCTTCGGAGAGAACTACGAGCAGTACTTC
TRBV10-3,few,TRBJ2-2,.,CAISDFEWASSTGELFF,TGTGCCATCAGTGATTTTGAGTGGGCTAGTTCCACCGGGGAGCTGTTTTTT
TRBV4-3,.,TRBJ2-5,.,CASSQDYGTPGQETQYF,TGCGCCAGCAGCCAAGATTACGGGACCCCCGGGCAAGAGACCCAGTACTTC
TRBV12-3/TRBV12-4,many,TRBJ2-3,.,CASSRGHSTDTQYF,TGTGCCAGCAGCCGGGGTCACAGCACAGATACGCAGTATTTT
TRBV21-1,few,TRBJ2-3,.,CASSNRSPGQGNESTDTQYF,TGTGCCAGCAGCAACCGCTCCCCGGGACAGGGTAACGAGAGCACAGATACGCAGTATTTT
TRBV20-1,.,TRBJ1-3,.,CSADRLRTGTLRNTIYF,TGCAGTGCCGACCGACTTAGAACAGGGACCCTCCGAAACACCATATATTTT
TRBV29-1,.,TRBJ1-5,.,CSVGQGLNQPQHF,TGCAGCGTTGGCCAGGGGTTAAATCAGCCCCAGCATTTT
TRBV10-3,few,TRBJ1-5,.,CAISEIENQPQHF,TGTGCCATCAGTGAAATCGAAAATCAGCCCCAGCATTTT
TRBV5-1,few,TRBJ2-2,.,CASSLTGRGTGELFF,TGCGCCAGCAGCTTGACCGGGAGAGGCACCGGGGAGCTGTTTTTT
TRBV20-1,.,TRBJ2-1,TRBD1,CSAQGGRYNEQFF,TGCAGTGCTCAAGGGGGCAGGTACAATGAGCAGTTCTTC
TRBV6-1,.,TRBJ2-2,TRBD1,CASRRQGAQTGELFF,TGTGCCAGCAGGAGGCAGGGGGCGCAGACCGGGGAGCTGTTTTTT
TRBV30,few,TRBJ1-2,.,CAWSMPQGRYTF,TGTGCCTGGAGTATGCCTCAGGGGCGCTACACCTTC
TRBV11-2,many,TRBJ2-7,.,CASSKNRGYPYEQYF,TGTGCCAGCAGCAAAAATAGAGGGTATCCCTACGAGCAGTACTTC
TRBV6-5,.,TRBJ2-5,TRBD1,CASSLGQPQETQYF,TGTGCCAGCAGTTTGGGACAGCCCCAAGAGACCCAGTACTTC
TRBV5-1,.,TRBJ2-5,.,CASSLMRSQETQYF,TGCGCCAGCAGCTTGATGCGTTCCCAAGAGACCCAGTACTTC
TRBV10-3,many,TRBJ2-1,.,CAISDSGASSIGYNEQFF,TGTGCCATCAGTGATTCCGGGGCCTCTTCTATAGGGTACAATGAGCAGTTCTTC